This entry lists 22 T cell receptor beta chains sequenced from one sample in a study of blood T cell repertoires in COVID-19. The method was immunoSEQ multiplex PCR; TCRdb's version includes in-frame clones alone and lacks a portion of them. Seen here are 200,000 to 250,000 clones, 75% to 90% observed once, and the top ten hold 2% to 2.5%. Source material: peripheral blood. Every receptor here comes from a man younger than 40 who had recovered from COVID-19.

The rearrangement uses TRBV12-3 or TRBV12-4 and TRBJ2-7, with D perhaps matching TRBD1 (6 bases). This CDR3 comprises 13 residues. The V end lost 7 bases, the J end lost 3 bases, and 13 bases lay between the germline ends. Here the CDR3 DNA reads TGTGCCAGCACCACCTCACAGGGCTACGAGCAGTACTTC. Amino acids: CASTTSQGYEQYF.

V gene TRBV6-5 combines with J gene TRBJ2-1, with 7 bases aligning to TRBD1. V lost 0 bases to trimming and J lost 8 bases; unmatched junction nucleotides: 10. In germline, CDR1 is MNHEY, CDR2 SVGAGI. The CDR3 has 16 residues. The CDR3 DNA sequence: TGTGCCAGCAGTTACTCGCCGGGACAGTTCCTCTATGAGCAGTTCTTC. Protein: CASSYSPGQFLYEQFF.

The gene calls are TRBV3-1 (or the pseudogene TRBV3-2) and TRBJ2-3, with D unresolved. The CDR3 length is 13 residues. With 4 bases removed from V and 8 bases from J, the gap between germline ends came to 13 bases. Germline V lookup: CDR1 LGHDT, CDR2 YNNKEL (reference sequence). CDR3 loop: CASSPDLLVTQYF. CDR3 DNA: TGTGCCAGCAGCCCCGACCTGCTAGTTACGCAGTATTTT.

The DNA of the CDR3 is TGTGCCAGCAGTTACACGGACAGGTACGAGCAGTACTTC. It codes for CASSYTDRYEQYF. V gene TRBV6-2 or TRBV6-3 combines with J gene TRBJ2-7; 7 bases line up with TRBD1. The CDR3 contains 13 residues. The germline gives CDR1 MNHEY, CDR2 SVGEGT. V gave up 2 bases and J gave up 4 bases; unmatched junction bases: 2.

This rearrangement joins TRBV25-1 to TRBJ2-1; TRBD1 matches at 7 bases. Germline V gene sequence: CDR1 MGHDK, CDR2 SYGVNS. This CDR3 spans 14 amino acids. V lost 5 bases to trimming and J lost 4 bases; unmatched junction nucleotides: 5. CDR3 sequence reads: CASSRQGLYNEQFF. DNA of the CDR3: TGTGCCAGCAGTCGACAGGGCCTGTACAATGAGCAGTTCTTC.

The genes are TRBV30 and TRBJ2-3; 11 nucleotides match TRBD2. V was pared by 5 bases and J by 2 bases, with 6 bases of the junction left unmatched. Per germline, CDR1 GTSNPN and CDR2 SVGIG (reference sequence). The CDR3 spans 15 residues. CDR3 protein: CAWQGLAATTDTQYF. The CDR3 region has the DNA TGTGCCTGGCAGGGACTAGCGGCAACCACAGATACGCAGTATTTT.

The chain recombines TRBV6-5 with TRBJ2-1, with D possibly TRBD1 on 6 matching bases. The CDR3 loop spans 14 amino acids. The V end lost 5 bases, the J end lost 4 bases, and 12 bases lay between the germline ends. Per germline, CDR1 MNHEY and CDR2 SVGAGI. The CDR3 DNA follows: TGTGCCAGCAGTACTCGGACAGCATACAATGAGCAGTTCTTC. Translating gives CASSTRTAYNEQFF.

The chain combines TRBV24-1 with TRBJ1-3; tentatively, D is TRBD1 (6 bases). The CDR3 has 17 amino acids. Germline lookup yields CDR1 KGHDR and CDR2 SFDVKD. V was shortened by 0 bases and J by 0 bases, with 11 bases between the two germline ends. CDR3 loop: CATSDLHRANSGNTIYF. In DNA form, the CDR3 reads TGTGCCACCAGTGATTTGCACAGGGCAAACTCTGGAAACACCATATATTTT.

The V and J genes are TRBV27 and TRBJ2-5; D possibly corresponds to TRBD1 (5 bases). CDR3 size: 15 residues. Trimming stripped 5 bases from V and 4 bases from J, with 17 bases between. Per germline, CDR1 MNHEY and CDR2 SMNVEV (reference sequence). CDR3 sequence: CASSTRIRGGETQYF. The CDR3 nucleotides are TGTGCCAGCAGTACACGGATAAGGGGTGGAGAGACCCAGTACTTC.

The chain carries TRBV6-5 and TRBJ2-7, with D possibly being TRBD1 (5 bases). The V and J ends lost 4 bases and 3 bases respectively, with 13 bases between them. This CDR3 contains 14 residues. Looked up from germline, CDR1 is MNHEY and CDR2 is SVGAGI. CDR3 nucleotides: TGTGCCAGCAGTTTCAATTCAGACAGCTACGAGCAGTACTTC. Amino acids: CASSFNSDSYEQYF.

J is TRBJ1-2 and V is TRBV7-8; D not resolved. This CDR3 contains 15 residues. V lost 1 base and J 6 bases, leaving 15 bases between the germline ends. Germline V gives CDR1 SGHVS, CDR2 FQNEAQ. The CDR3 region is CASSLGATLVNGYTF. The DNA of the CDR3 is TGTGCCAGCAGCTTAGGGGCAACACTTGTCAATGGCTACACCTTC.

This chain joins TRBV11-2 and TRBJ2-2; TRBD1 matches at 9 bases. This CDR3 spans 15 amino acids. V dropped 3 bases and J dropped 5; count of bases not matched to a gene: 4. Germline V gene sequence: CDR1 SGHAT, CDR2 FQNNGV. The DNA for the CDR3 is TGTGCCAGCAGCTTGGGACAGGGTTGGACCGGGGAGCTGTTTTTT. Amino acids: CASSLGQGWTGELFF.

V is TRBV19 and J is TRBJ1-1; 7 bases map to TRBD1. The CDR3 sequence is 14 residues long. Unmatched junction bases numbered 6, after V lost 7 bases and J lost 1 base. Germline V lookup: CDR1 LNHDA, CDR2 SQIVND (reference sequence). The CDR3 reads CASINGTANTEAFF. The CDR3 DNA is TGTGCCAGTATTAATGGGACAGCGAACACTGAAGCTTTCTTT.

The V gene is TRBV5-1, the J gene TRBJ2-6; D remains unclear. Germline loops: CDR1 SGHRS, CDR2 YFSETQ. V dropped 7 bases and J dropped 0 bases, with 11 bases sitting between them. The CDR3 runs to 15 residues. CDR3 loop: CASGKQDSGANVLTF. In DNA form, the CDR3 reads TGCGCCAGCGGCAAGCAGGACTCTGGGGCCAACGTCCTGACTTTC.

V usage is TRBV19 and J usage is TRBJ2-2; 10 bases agree with TRBD1. The V gene end was trimmed by 7 bases and the J gene end by 3 bases; junction bases not matched to a gene: 5. The CDR3 totals 15 residues. Germline values: CDR1 LNHDA, CDR2 SQIVND (reference sequence). The DNA of the CDR3 is TGTGCCAGTAATTCCGGGACAGGGGACACCGGGGAGCTGTTTTTT. This gives the protein CASNSGTGDTGELFF.

V is TRBV10-2 and J is TRBJ2-1, with TRBD2 matching over 11 bases. Trimming took 6 bases from V and 3 from J; bases not matched to a gene: 4. Per the germline V gene, CDR1 is WSHSY and CDR2 is SAAADI. The CDR3 is 15 residues long. The CDR3 is CASRPTSGDYNEQFF. CDR3 nucleotide sequence: TGCGCCAGCAGGCCGACTAGCGGGGACTACAATGAGCAGTTCTTC.

This sequence joins TRBV3-1 (or the pseudogene TRBV3-2) and TRBJ1-2; D ambiguous. Germline CDR1 and CDR2: LGHDT and YNNKEL (reference sequence). This CDR3 has 14 residues. Trimming left V 1 base short and J 5 bases short, with 11 bases between. The CDR3 reads CASSQVGDLYGYTF. The CDR3 DNA is TGTGCCAGCAGCCAAGTCGGGGATCTGTATGGCTACACCTTC.

This clone was seen at least ten times. V gene TRBV4-1 combines with J gene TRBJ2-2; 14 positions match TRBD2. The junction had 5 bases not matched to a gene; V was cut back by 1 base and J by 4 bases. The CDR3 runs 18 residues. CDR1 and CDR2 (germline): MGHRA, YSYEKL. CDR3 nucleotide sequence: TGCGCCAGCAGCCAAGGGGGACTAGCGGGGGTCGGCACCGGGGAGCTGTTTTTT. The encoded protein is CASSQGGLAGVGTGELFF.

This rearrangement joins TRBV5-6 to TRBJ2-7, with 10 bases lining up with TRBD2. The CDR3 loop spans 14 amino acids. Losses at the gene ends were 4 bases for V and 4 bases for J; bases not matched to a gene: 5. Germline V gene lookup returns CDR1 SGHDT and CDR2 YYEEEE. Here the CDR3 reads CASSSSGGHYEQYF. The CDR3 DNA reads as TGTGCCAGCAGCAGTAGCGGGGGGCATTACGAGCAGTACTTC.

This sequence joins TRBV28 and TRBJ1-4; D gene uncertain. Trimming removed 3 bases at V and 8 bases at J, with 13 bases between. Germline lookup yields CDR1 MDHEN and CDR2 SYDVKM. CDR3 length: 14 amino acids. CDR3: CASSFRRPTEKLFF. The CDR3 region has the DNA TGTGCCAGCAGTTTTAGGCGGCCCACGGAAAAACTGTTTTTT.

V usage is TRBV9 and J usage is TRBJ2-5; D may be TRBD2 (5 bases). Germline assignment: CDR1 SGDLS and CDR2 YYNGEE. Trimming took 4 bases from V and 5 from J, leaving 6 bases between them. The CDR3 has 11 residues. The CDR3 reads CASSRGETQYF. As DNA, the CDR3 is TGTGCCAGCAGCCGAGGGGAGACCCAGTACTTC.

The J gene is TRBJ2-1, the V gene TRBV19; 9 bases line up with TRBD1. CDR3 size: 16 residues. The germline gives CDR1 LNHDA, CDR2 SQIVND (reference sequence). V lost 6 bases, J lost 6 bases, and 12 bases stayed unmatched. As DNA, the CDR3 is TGTGCCAGTAGACCAATCACAGGGGGCATCGGCAATGAGCAGTTCTTC. As protein: CASRPITGGIGNEQFF.